The 27 T cell receptor beta chains listed next were all sequenced from one sample in a study of CD8+ T cells in alopecia areata. In each case, RNA was isolated and then reverse transcribed into cDNA as the sequencing template. Here immunoSEQ multiplex PCR was the method, and the copy in TCRdb shows in-frame clones only, minus some. The specimen gives about 2,000 clones without singletons; the ten biggest hold 52%. The sequenced material came from lesional skin. Receptor source: a C3H/HeJ mouse with alopecia areata. This line is of MHC haplotype H2-k.

This clone has a count of ten or more. Mouse germline and gene names are used. The read ends 4 residues early relative to the CDR3; the germline J gene fills the gap. The chain couples TRBV13-3 to TRBJ1-1; D is undetermined. Germline V gives CDR1 NNHDY, CDR2 SYVADS. Trimming cost V 6 bases and J 1 base, with 7 bases left between them. CDR3 length: 12 residues. The CDR3 bases that were read are TGTGCCAGCAATCAGAAAAACACA. Protein product: CASNQKNT. The whole CDR3 sequence is CASNQKNTEVFF.

In its sample, this clone is medium-sized. Gene names and germline refer to mouse. The CDR3 extends 4 residues past the end of the read, so its final part is completed from the germline J gene. The chain links TRBV2 to TRBJ2-1; TRBD1 is a possible D gene (5 bases). V was pared by 0 bases and J by 1 base, with 10 bases between. The CDR3 consists of 16 residues. Germline V CDR1 and CDR2: LGHNA, YSYQKL. Partial CDR3 DNA: TGTGCCAGCAGCCAAGATCCCAGGGTAAACTATGCT. Translated: CASSQDPRVNYA. The entire CDR3 protein reads CASSQDPRVNYAEQFF.

This clone appeared many times. Genes and germline are mouse. The missing CDR3 end, 4 residues past where the read stops, is filled in from the germline J gene. The J gene is TRBJ2-1, the V gene TRBV16; D is possibly TRBD1 (6 bases). Per the germline V gene, CDR1 is SGHSA and CDR2 is FRNQAP. V lost 1 base and J lost 0, with 10 bases in between. The CDR3 contains 16 residues. The sequenced part of the CDR3 DNA is TGTGCAAGCAGCTTAGCTCCGGGACATAACTATGCT. It yields the protein CASSLAPGHNYA. The whole CDR3 is CASSLAPGHNYAEQFF.

This clone was seen ten or more times. The listed genes are named as in mouse. CDR3 DNA (partial): TGTGCCAGCAGCCCCCGGGACAGGGTCTCCTAT. This translates into CASSPRDRVSY. The whole CDR3 sequence is CASSPRDRVSYEQYF. The rearrangement uses TRBV19 and TRBJ2-7; TRBD1 aligns across 9 bases. The read stops 4 residues short of the end of the CDR3; the missing end is completed from the germline J gene. Unmatched junction bases numbered 6, after V lost 5 bases and J lost 0 bases. The germline V gene encodes CDR1 FNHDT and CDR2 SITEND (reference sequence). The CDR3 runs to 15 residues.

This clone was seen ten or more times. Gene labels here are mouse ones. The observed sequence ends 4 residues before the CDR3 terminus, with the missing tail filled in from the germline J gene. The rearrangement uses TRBV13-2 and TRBJ2-7, with TRBD1 matching over 8 bases. Per the germline V gene, CDR1 is NNHNN and CDR2 is SYGAGS (reference sequence). The CDR3 has 15 residues. J lost 0 bases, V lost 7 bases, and 9 bases had no gene match. The part of the CDR3 DNA that was read is TGTGCCAGCAGTATCGGGACAGGCGGCTCCTAT. Translation: CASSIGTGGSY. The complete CDR3 protein is CASSIGTGGSYEQYF.

This clone was seen only a few times. The database protein in TCRdb disagrees with the DNA translation at residue 13; the sequence shown here was translated from the DNA. Gene names are mouse gene names. The sequenced fragment ends 3 residues before the CDR3 boundary, so the rest is inferred from the germline J gene. The chain carries TRBV13-1 and TRBJ1-3; a possible D gene is TRBD1 (6 bases). Trimming stripped 3 bases from V and 4 bases from J, with 17 bases between. Germline V gene data show CDR1 as NSHNY and CDR2 as SYGAGN. This CDR3 comprises 16 residues. The sequenced part of the CDR3 DNA is TGTGCCAGCAGTGGGCTCGACAGGACTTCCGGAAATACG. Its translation is CASSGLDRTSGNT. The CDR3, in full, reads CASSGLDRTSGNTLYF.

In its sample, this clone was seen many times. Mouse germline and gene names are used. The read ends 4 residues before the CDR3 terminus; that terminus is restored from the germline J gene. The chain is built from TRBV17 and TRBJ2-5; TRBD2 matches 9 bases. V shed 4 bases and J 0 bases; nucleotides not matched to a gene: 2. CDR1 and CDR2 from the germline V gene are MNHDT and YYDKIL. The CDR3 contains 15 residues. CDR3 region: CASSNWGDNQDTQYF. The sequenced part of the CDR3 DNA is TGTGCTAGCAGTAACTGGGGGGATAACCAAGAC.

This clone was found a few times. Here the gene names and germline are mouse. The CDR3 is cut off 4 residues early in the read; its end comes from the germline J gene. The genes are TRBV31 and TRBJ2-7; the D gene is possibly TRBD2 (6 bases). V was cut by 2 bases and J by 0 bases, with 8 bases left in between. Per germline, CDR1 GKSSPN and CDR2 SITVG. The CDR3 totals 13 residues. CDR3 bases read: TGTGCCTGGAGTTGGGACTTCTCCTAT. This gives the protein CAWSWDFSY. The whole CDR3 reads CAWSWDFSYEQYF.

This clone was seen many times. Each gene name is a mouse one. Coverage ceases 4 residues before the CDR3 finishes, and the germline J gene fills in the end. This sequence joins TRBV31 and TRBJ2-1, with 8 bases fitting TRBD2. Germline lookup yields CDR1 GKSSPN and CDR2 SITVG. V shed 5 bases and J 3 bases; nucleotides not matched to a gene: 0. This CDR3 has 12 amino acids. CDR3 DNA (partial): TGTGCCTGGGGACTGGGCTATGCT. Translation: CAWGLGYA. The full CDR3 protein is CAWGLGYAEQFF.

This clone was detected ten times or more. All gene names here are mouse names. The read finishes 4 residues shy of the CDR3 end, and the germline J gene is used to complete it. The chain employs TRBV13-3 and TRBJ2-2, with 8 bases identical to TRBD2. Trimming at V came to 0 bases and at J to 0 bases, leaving 1 base not matched to a gene. Germline assignment: CDR1 NNHDY and CDR2 SYVADS. This CDR3 is built from 16 residues. The CDR3 protein is CASSDAWGANTGQLYF. CDR3 DNA, as far as it was read: TGTGCCAGCAGTGATGCCTGGGGGGCAAACACCGGG.

This clone was picked up a small number of times. The TCRdb protein and the DNA translation do not line up at residue 14; the protein shown here was made by translating the DNA. Any gene name here is a mouse gene name. The read ends 3 residues before the CDR3 terminus; that terminus is restored from the germline J gene. The chain has TRBV19 and TRBJ1-3; 11 nucleotides agree with TRBD1. The V gene end was trimmed by 4 bases and the J gene end by 0 bases; junction bases not matched to a gene: 6. This CDR3 region has 17 residues. Germline V gene data show CDR1 as FNHDT and CDR2 as SITEND (reference sequence). The sequenced part of the CDR3 DNA is TGTGCCAGCAGTCGGGACAGGGGGACCCATTCTGGAAATACG. This translates into CASSRDRGTHSGNT. The whole CDR3 sequence reads CASSRDRGTHSGNTLYF.

This clone showed up just a few times. Germline and genes: mouse. The read gets to within 4 residues of the CDR3 end, and the germline J gene fills in the rest. The chain employs TRBV13-1 and TRBJ2-5, with 9 bases lining up with TRBD2. The CDR3 is 14 amino acids. The germline gives CDR1 NSHNY, CDR2 SYGAGN. The ends lost 7 bases at V and 3 bases at J; junction bases unmatched: 6. The chain's CDR3 is CASQKLGGQDTQYF. The sequenced part of the CDR3 DNA is TGTGCCAGCCAAAAACTGGGGGGACAAGAC.

Note on this clone: An end of the junction does not agree with germline; a read error may underlie this. Germline and genes here are mouse. The read finishes 4 residues shy of the CDR3 end, and the germline J gene is used to complete it. V usage is TRBV13-3 and J usage is TRBJ2-5; TRBD1 agrees at 10 bases. The length of the CDR3 is 16 residues. Germline V CDR1 and CDR2: NNHDY, SYVADS. Here the CDR3 reads CASGDWDRGGQDTQYF. CDR3 bases read: TGTGCCAGCGGTGATTGGGACAGGGGAGGCCAAGAC.

By frequency in the sample, this clone is medium-sized. The germline and genes are mouse ones. The CDR3 is cut off 4 residues early in the read; its end comes from the germline J gene. This sample also contains other DNA sequences that code for the same CDR3. The V call is TRBV14, the J call TRBJ2-7; D is perhaps TRBD1 (6 bases). The length of the CDR3 is 11 residues. Germline-derived CDR1 and CDR2 are SGHDT and FRDEAV. Incomplete CDR3 DNA: TGTGCCAGCAGTACAGGGTAT. This gives the protein CASSTGY. The full CDR3 protein reads CASSTGYEQYF.

This clone appeared a few times. Any gene name here is a mouse gene name. Coverage ceases 4 residues before the CDR3 finishes, and the germline J gene fills in the end. The J gene is TRBJ2-1, the V gene TRBV13-3; 8 nucleotides align to TRBD2. This CDR3 has 17 residues. Unmatched junction bases numbered 8, after V lost 2 bases and J lost 1 base. Germline V gene data show CDR1 as NNHDY and CDR2 as SYVADS. The sequenced part of the CDR3 DNA is TGTGCCAGCAGTGAAGTTTACTGGGGGCTCAACTATGCT. It codes for CASSEVYWGLNYA. The whole CDR3 is CASSEVYWGLNYAEQFF.

Regarding this clone: TCRdb gives a protein that differs at residue 12 from what the DNA encodes, so the protein here is translated from the DNA. A far larger clone is just one base off, so this is likely a read error. Genes and germline are mouse. The read terminates 3 residues before the CDR3 end, so the remaining end is supplied by the germline J gene. Distinct nucleotide sequences in the sample also encode this CDR3. The genes are TRBV16 and TRBJ1-3; a possible D gene is TRBD1 (5 bases). Germline loops: CDR1 SGHSA, CDR2 FRNQAP. This CDR3 is 15 amino acids long. The CDR3 region is CASSLDRNSGNTLYF. CDR3 DNA (partial): TGTGCAAGCAGCCTAGACAGAAATTCTGGAAATACG.

This clone was seen a handful of times. Gene names are the mouse ones. With the read ending 4 residues before the CDR3 end, the germline J gene is used to fill in that end. V gene TRBV2 combines with J gene TRBJ2-1; D is unresolved. Deletions cut 4 bases from V and 3 bases from J, with 10 bases between. Germline V gene data show CDR1 as LGHNA and CDR2 as YSYQKL. The CDR3 covers 14 residues. The DNA read from the CDR3 is TGTGCCAGCAGCCGCCCTGGAGGCTATGCT. Translation gives CASSRPGGYA. The whole CDR3 sequence reads CASSRPGGYAEQFF.

This clone was recorded many times. Each gene name is a mouse one. From the germline J gene comes the end of the CDR3, since the read stops 4 residues before it. The rearrangement links TRBV1 to TRBJ2-3; 10 positions agree with TRBD2. CDR1 and CDR2 (germline): NSQYPW, LRSPGD (reference sequence). Trimming took 0 bases from V and 2 from J; bases not matched to a gene: 8. The length of the CDR3 is 18 residues. The CDR3 DNA, read in part, is TGCACCTGCAGTGCAGATCCCCGCTGGGGGGGCGATGCAGAA. Its protein product is CTCSADPRWGGDAE. The full CDR3 protein is CTCSADPRWGGDAETLYF.

This clone was seen ten or more times. The protein TCRdb lists differs from the translation of the DNA at residue 13; the protein given here is translated from the DNA itself. Gene names refer to mouse genes. Sequencing ends 3 residues short of the CDR3 end; the germline J gene provides the rest. The chain has TRBV13-3 and TRBJ1-3, with 9 bases identical to TRBD1. From germline, CDR1 is NNHDY and CDR2 SYVADS. The CDR3 extends over 16 amino acids. Losses at the gene ends were 2 bases for V and 0 bases for J; bases not matched to a gene: 3. The CDR3 reads CASSETGGNSGNTLYF. The sequenced part of the CDR3 DNA is TGTGCCAGCAGTGAGACAGGGGGGAATTCTGGAAATACG.

This clone is deemed medium-sized. The DNA translation disagrees with the TCRdb protein at residue 11, so the protein in this description comes from the DNA. Gene names and germline match the mouse. This CDR3 reads CASRPGQYNSPLYF. The sequenced CDR3 bases are TGTGCTAGCAGGCCGGGACAATATAATTCGCCC. The rearrangement links TRBV29 to TRBJ1-6, with TRBD1 as a possible D gene (6 bases). The read finishes 3 residues shy of the CDR3 end, and the germline J gene is used to complete it. TRBJ1-6 is an ORF for which the function is uncertain. V lost 6 bases, J lost 4 bases, and 10 bases lay in between. CDR3 length equals 14 residues. Germline V gives CDR1 MSHET, CDR2 SYDVDS.

This clone is deemed medium-sized. Each gene name is a mouse one. The observed sequence ends 4 residues before the CDR3 terminus, with the missing tail filled in from the germline J gene. This CDR3 is also generated by other DNA sequences in the sample. The rearrangement uses TRBV14 and TRBJ2-7, with 8 bases fitting TRBD1. V was pared by 2 bases and J by 0 bases, with 1 base of the junction left unmatched. Per germline, CDR1 SGHDT and CDR2 FRDEAV. The CDR3 covers 14 residues. The covered CDR3 bases are TGTGCCAGCAGTTTTGGGACAGGCTCCTAT. Translating it yields CASSFGTGSY. The whole CDR3 protein reads CASSFGTGSYEQYF.

This clone was found many times. Gene names refer to mouse genes. The CDR3 goes on 4 residues after the read ends, and that part is filled in from the germline J gene. This chain links TRBV13-3 with TRBJ2-4; 8 nucleotides match TRBD2. The CDR3 is made up of 14 amino acids. Per germline, CDR1 NNHDY and CDR2 SYVADS. CDR3 residues: CASSSGGPPNTLYF. The covered CDR3 bases are TGTGCCAGCAGTTCTGGGGGGCCCCCCAAC.

This clone was counted many times. Any gene name here is a mouse gene name. The CDR3 goes on 4 residues after the read ends, and that part is filled in from the germline J gene. The J gene is TRBJ1-2, the V gene TRBV24; D gene ambiguous. The CDR3 covers 11 residues. The germline V gene encodes CDR1 KGHTA and CDR2 FRNEEI. The CDR3 loop is CASSLPSDYTF. The sequenced part of the CDR3 DNA is TGTGCCAGCAGTCTCCCCAGC.

In this sample, this clone turned up a few times. This likely came from a read error, as a far larger clone is one base away. Any gene name here is a mouse gene name. Sequencing ends 4 residues short of the CDR3 end; the germline J gene provides the rest. Different DNA sequences within this sample yield the same CDR3. The V and J genes are TRBV13-3 and TRBJ2-7, with TRBD2 matching 9 bases. Germline CDR1 is NNHDY and CDR2 is SYVADS. The J segment lost 3 bases and the V segment lost 5 bases, leaving 0 bases of the junction unmatched. CDR3 length: 12 residues. This CDR3 reads CASRTGGYEQYF. The sequenced part of the CDR3 DNA is TGTGCCAGCAGGACTGGGGGCTAT.

This clone was detected a few times. Any gene name here is a mouse gene name. The read is 4 residues too short to cover the CDR3 end, so that end is filled in from the germline J gene. This rearrangement joins TRBV13-3 to TRBJ2-1, with 10 positions matching TRBD1. After removal of 4 bases from V and 2 bases from J, the junction contained 3 bases not matched to a gene. The CDR3 consists of 15 residues. Per the germline V gene, CDR1 is NNHDY and CDR2 is SYVADS. CDR3 sequence reads: CASSSGQGDYAEQFF. The sequenced CDR3 bases are TGTGCCAGCAGTTCCGGACAGGGGGACTATGCT.

There are many counts of this clone. Gene names and germline match the mouse. The read falls 4 residues short of the CDR3 end, and the missing part is taken from the germline J gene. This rearrangement joins TRBV1 to TRBJ2-3; possible D gene TRBD2, 5 bases. Germline V gives CDR1 NSQYPW, CDR2 LRSPGD (reference sequence). The CDR3 runs 16 residues. V was cut by 0 bases and J by 1 base, with 11 bases left in between. The sequenced CDR3 bases are TGCACCTGCAGTGCAGATTACACTGGCGGTGCAGAA. Its translation: CTCSADYTGGAE. From start to end, the CDR3 is CTCSADYTGGAETLYF.

This clone is labeled as medium-sized. Genes and germline come from the mouse. Read data end 4 residues before the CDR3 end; the end is taken from the germline J gene. The chain couples TRBV17 to TRBJ2-7; 9 positions agree with TRBD1. Germline CDR1 and CDR2: MNHDT and YYDKIL. The CDR3 sequence is 14 residues long. The part of the CDR3 DNA that was read is TGTGCTAGCAGTACCCTCCGGGACAGGGAT. Translating gives CASSTLRDRD. The CDR3 as a whole reads CASSTLRDRDEQYF. Full variable domain (missing parts from reference TRBV17 and TRBJ2-7): DTTVKQNPRYKLARVGKPVNLICSQTMNHDTMYWYQKKPNQAPKLLLFYYDKILNREADTFEKFQSSRPNNSFCSLYIGSAGLEYSAMYLCASSTLRDRDEQYFGPGTRLTVL.